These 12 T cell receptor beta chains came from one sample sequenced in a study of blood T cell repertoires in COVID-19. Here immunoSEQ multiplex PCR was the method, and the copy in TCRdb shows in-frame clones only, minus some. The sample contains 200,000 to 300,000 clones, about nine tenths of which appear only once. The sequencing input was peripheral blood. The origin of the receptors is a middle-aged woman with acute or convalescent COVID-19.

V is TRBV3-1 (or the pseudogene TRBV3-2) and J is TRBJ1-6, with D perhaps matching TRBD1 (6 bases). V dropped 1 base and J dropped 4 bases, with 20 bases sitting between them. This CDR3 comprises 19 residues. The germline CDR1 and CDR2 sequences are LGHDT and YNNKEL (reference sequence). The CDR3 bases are TGTGCCAGCAGCCAAGCTCTAGGGGGGGCCGGGACGTATAATTCACCCCTCCACTTT. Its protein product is CASSQALGGAGTYNSPLHF.

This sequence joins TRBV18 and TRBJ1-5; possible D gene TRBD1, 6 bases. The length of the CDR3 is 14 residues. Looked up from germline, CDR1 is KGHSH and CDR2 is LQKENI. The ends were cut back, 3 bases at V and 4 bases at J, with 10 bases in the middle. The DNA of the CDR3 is TGTGCCAGCTCACCGCAGGGGTGGAATCAGCCCCAGCATTTT. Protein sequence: CASSPQGWNQPQHF.

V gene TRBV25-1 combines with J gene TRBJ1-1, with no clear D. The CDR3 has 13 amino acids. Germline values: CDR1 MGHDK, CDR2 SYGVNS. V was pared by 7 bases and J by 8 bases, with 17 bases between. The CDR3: CASNGEGYAEAFF. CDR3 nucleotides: TGTGCCAGCAATGGCGAGGGTTATGCCGAAGCTTTCTTT.

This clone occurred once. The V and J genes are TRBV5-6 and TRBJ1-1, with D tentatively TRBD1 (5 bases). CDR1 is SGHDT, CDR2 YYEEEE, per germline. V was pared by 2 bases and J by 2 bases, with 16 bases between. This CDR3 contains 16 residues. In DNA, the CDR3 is TGTGCCAGCAGCTTACTTACGCAAAGGACAAACACTGAAGCTTTCTTT. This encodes CASSLLTQRTNTEAFF.

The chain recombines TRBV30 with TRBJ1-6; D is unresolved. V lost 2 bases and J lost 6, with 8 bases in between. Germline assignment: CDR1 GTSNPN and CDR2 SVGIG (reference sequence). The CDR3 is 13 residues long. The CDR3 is CAWSRQANSPLHF. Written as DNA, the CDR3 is TGTGCCTGGAGTAGGCAGGCTAATTCACCCCTCCACTTT.

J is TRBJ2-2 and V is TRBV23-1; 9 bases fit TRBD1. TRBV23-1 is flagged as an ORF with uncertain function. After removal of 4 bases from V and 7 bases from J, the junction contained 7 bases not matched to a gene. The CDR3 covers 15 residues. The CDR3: CASSPLGQGHGELFF. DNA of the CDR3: TGCGCCAGCAGTCCCTTGGGACAGGGCCACGGGGAGCTGTTTTTT.

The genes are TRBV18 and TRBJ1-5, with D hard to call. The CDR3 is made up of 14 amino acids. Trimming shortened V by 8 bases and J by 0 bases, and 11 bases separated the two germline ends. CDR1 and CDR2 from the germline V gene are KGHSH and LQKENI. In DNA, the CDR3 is TGTGCCAGCGACCGAGGGAATAGCAATCAGCCCCAGCATTTT. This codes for CASDRGNSNQPQHF. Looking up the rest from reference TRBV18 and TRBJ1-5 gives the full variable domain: NAGVMQNPRHLVRRRGQEARLRCSPMKGHSHVYWYRQLPEEGLKFMVYLQKENIIDESGMPKERFSAEFPKEGPSILRIQQVVRGDSAAYFCASDRGNSNQPQHFGDGTRLSIL.

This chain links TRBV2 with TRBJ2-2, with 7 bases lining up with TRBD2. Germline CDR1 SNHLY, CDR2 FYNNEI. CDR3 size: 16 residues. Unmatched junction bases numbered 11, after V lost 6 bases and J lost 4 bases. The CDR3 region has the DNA TGTGCCAGCAGCCTGTGGGCGGGGAGGGGCACCGGGGAGCTGTTTTTT. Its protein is CASSLWAGRGTGELFF. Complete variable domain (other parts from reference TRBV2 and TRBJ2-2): EPEVTQTPSHQVTQMGQEVILRCVPISNHLYFYWYRQILGQKVEFLVSFYNNEISEKSEIFDDQFSVERPDGSNFTLKIRSTKLEDSAMYFCASSLWAGRGTGELFFGEGSRLTVL.

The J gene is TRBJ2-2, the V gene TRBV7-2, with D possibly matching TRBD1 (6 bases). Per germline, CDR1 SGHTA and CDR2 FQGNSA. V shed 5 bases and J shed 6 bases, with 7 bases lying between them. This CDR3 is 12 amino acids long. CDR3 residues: CASSEGAGELFF. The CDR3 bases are TGTGCCAGCAGCGAGGGGGCCGGGGAGCTGTTTTTT.

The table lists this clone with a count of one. The CDR3 is CAISESGTIAKNIQYF. In nucleotides, the CDR3 is TGTGCCATCAGTGAGTCGGGGACAATCGCCAAAAACATTCAGTACTTC. V gene TRBV10-3 combines with J gene TRBJ2-4; maybe TRBD1 (6 bases). V was pared by 0 bases and J by 1 base, with 10 bases between. The CDR3 runs 16 residues. Germline CDR1 reads ENHRY; CDR2 reads SYGVKD.

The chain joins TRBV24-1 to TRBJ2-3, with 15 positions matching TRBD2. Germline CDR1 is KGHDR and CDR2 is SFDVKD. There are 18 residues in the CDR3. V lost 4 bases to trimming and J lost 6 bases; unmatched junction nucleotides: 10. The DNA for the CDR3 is TGTGCCACCAGTGACCCTCCGGGACTAGCGGGGGGCCCTGATACGCAGTATTTT. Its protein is CATSDPPGLAGGPDTQYF.

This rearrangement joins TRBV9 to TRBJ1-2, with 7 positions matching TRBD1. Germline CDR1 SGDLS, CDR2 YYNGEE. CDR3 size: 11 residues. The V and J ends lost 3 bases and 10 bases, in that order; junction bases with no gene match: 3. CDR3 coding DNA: TGTGCCAGCAGCGCCGGGACAGACTACACCTTC. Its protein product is CASSAGTDYTF.